The clone carrying this T cell receptor (beta chain) has just a few counts. The data are from a study of response to subunit inactivated influenza vaccine. TCRdb re-derived calls from the RT-PCR reads in MiXCR, one entry per CDR3 protein. Found here are some 850,000 distinct CDR3 sequences, about a fifth of them singletons; the top ten hold 11%. This sample comprised PBMCs from blood, obtained more than 4 days after vaccination. The sequence came from a man aged 45-60 years who received an inactivated influenza vaccine.

The CDR3 DNA reads as TGTGCCAGCAGTCCTTTGGAGGGGAGCACAGATACGCAGTATTTT. This codes for CASSPLEGSTDTQYF. V and J are TRBV12-3 or TRBV12-4 and TRBJ2-3, with D maybe TRBD2 (6 bases). The CDR3 loop spans 15 amino acids. The germline V and J ends were trimmed by 5 bases and 0 bases, with 12 bases remaining between them.